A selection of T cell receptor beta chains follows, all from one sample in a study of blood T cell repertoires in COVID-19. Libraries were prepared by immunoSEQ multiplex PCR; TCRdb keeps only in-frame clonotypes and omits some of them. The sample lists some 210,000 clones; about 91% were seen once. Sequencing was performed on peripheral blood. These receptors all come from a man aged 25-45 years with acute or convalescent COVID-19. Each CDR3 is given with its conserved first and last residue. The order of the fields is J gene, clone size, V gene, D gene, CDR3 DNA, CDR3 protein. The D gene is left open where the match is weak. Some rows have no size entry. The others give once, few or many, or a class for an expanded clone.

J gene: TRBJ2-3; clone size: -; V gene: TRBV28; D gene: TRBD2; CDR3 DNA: TGTGCCAGCAGTTTCTTCGGGGAGCGGGAACCAGATACGCAGTATTTT; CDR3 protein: CASSFFGEREPDTQYF
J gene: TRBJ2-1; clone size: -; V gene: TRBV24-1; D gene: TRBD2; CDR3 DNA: TGTGCCACCAGGGCGGGAGGGGTAGGTTTCGATGAGCAGTTCTTC; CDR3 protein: CATRAGGVGFDEQFF
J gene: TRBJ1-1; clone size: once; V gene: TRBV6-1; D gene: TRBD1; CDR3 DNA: TGTGCCAGCAGTGAACAGGGGGCGCGGGGTGAAGCTTTCTTT; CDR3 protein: CASSEQGARGEAFF
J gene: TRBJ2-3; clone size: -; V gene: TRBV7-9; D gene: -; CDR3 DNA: TGTGCCAGCAGCTTGCAACTAAGCACAGATACGCAGTATTTT; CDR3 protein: CASSLQLSTDTQYF
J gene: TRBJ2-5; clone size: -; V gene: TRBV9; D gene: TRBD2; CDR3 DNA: TGTGCCAGCAGCGTAGGGGTCGGGGGGCAAGAGACCCAGTACTTC; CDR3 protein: CASSVGVGGQETQYF
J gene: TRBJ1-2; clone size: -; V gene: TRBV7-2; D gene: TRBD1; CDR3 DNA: TGTGCCAGCAGCCTATACAGGGGGAGGTATGGCTACACCTTC; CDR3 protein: CASSLYRGRYGYTF
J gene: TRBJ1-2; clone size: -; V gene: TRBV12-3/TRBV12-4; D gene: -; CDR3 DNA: TGTGCCAGCAGTTCGGACAGCCTTTATGGCTACACCTTC; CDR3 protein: CASSSDSLYGYTF
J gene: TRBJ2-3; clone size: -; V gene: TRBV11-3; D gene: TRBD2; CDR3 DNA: TGTGCCAGCAGTCGGACTAGCGGCAACACAGATACGCAGTATTTT; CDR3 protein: CASSRTSGNTDTQYF
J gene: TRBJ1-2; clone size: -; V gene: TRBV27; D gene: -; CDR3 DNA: TGTGCCAGCAGTTTATCGTCAAGGGAGAATGGCTACACCTTC; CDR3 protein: CASSLSSRENGYTF
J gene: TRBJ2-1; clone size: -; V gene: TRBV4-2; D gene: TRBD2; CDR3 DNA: TGTGCCAGCAGCCAAGAGACAACGGGGACTAGCATTCTGGATGAGCAGTTCTTC; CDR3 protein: CASSQETTGTSILDEQFF
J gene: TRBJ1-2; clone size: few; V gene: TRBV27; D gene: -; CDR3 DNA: TGTGCCAGCAGTTTCGGCAGGGACTATGGCTACACCTTC; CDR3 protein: CASSFGRDYGYTF
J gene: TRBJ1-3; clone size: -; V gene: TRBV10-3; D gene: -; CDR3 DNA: TGTGCCACCAGGGACTCCGGATACTCTGGAAACACCATATATTTT; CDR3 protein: CATRDSGYSGNTIYF
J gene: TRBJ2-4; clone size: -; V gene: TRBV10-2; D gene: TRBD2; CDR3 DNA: TGCGCCAGCAAGTCTAGCGGGGGGGCCGGGGCCAAAAACATTCAGTACTTC; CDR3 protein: CASKSSGGAGAKNIQYF
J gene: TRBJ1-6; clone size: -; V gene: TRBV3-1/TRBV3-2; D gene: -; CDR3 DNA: TGTGCCAGCAGCCAAGGTGTTTATAGCGGTCCACCCCTCCACTTT; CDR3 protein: CASSQGVYSGPPLHF
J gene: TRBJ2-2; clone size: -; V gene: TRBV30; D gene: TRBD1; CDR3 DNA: TGTGCCTGGCGAAGACAGGGCACCGGGGAGCTGTTTTTT; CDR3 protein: CAWRRQGTGELFF
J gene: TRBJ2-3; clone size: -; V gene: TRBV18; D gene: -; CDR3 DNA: TGTGCCAGCTCACCAACTATGAGCACAGATACGCAGTATTTT; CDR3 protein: CASSPTMSTDTQYF
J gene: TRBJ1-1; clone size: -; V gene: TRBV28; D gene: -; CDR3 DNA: TGTGCCAGCAGTTTATTTAACAGGGTGGGCACTGAAGCTTTCTTT; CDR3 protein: CASSLFNRVGTEAFF
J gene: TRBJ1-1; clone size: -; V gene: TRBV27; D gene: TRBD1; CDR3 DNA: TGTGCCAGCAGTTTATTGAACAGGGGGCGGATGAACACTGAAGCTTTCTTT; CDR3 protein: CASSLLNRGRMNTEAFF
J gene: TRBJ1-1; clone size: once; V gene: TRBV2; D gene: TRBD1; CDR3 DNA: TGTGCCAGCAGCCGGGACAGGGAGATGTTGAACACTGAAGCTTTCTTT; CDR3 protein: CASSRDREMLNTEAFF
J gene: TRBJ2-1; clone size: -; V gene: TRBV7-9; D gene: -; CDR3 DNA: TGTGCCAGCAGCGGGTCCAGGGGAAGGAGCAACGATGAGCAGTTCTTC; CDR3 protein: CASSGSRGRSNDEQFF
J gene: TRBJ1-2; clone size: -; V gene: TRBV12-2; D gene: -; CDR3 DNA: TGTGCAAGTCGCTTATTACAGGGGGATGTCTATGGCTACACCTTC; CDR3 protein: CASRLLQGDVYGYTF
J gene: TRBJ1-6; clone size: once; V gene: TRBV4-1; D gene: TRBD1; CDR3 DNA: TGCGCCAGCAGCTTAGGGACAGGAGTCAACTCACCCCTCCACTTT; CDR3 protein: CASSLGTGVNSPLHF
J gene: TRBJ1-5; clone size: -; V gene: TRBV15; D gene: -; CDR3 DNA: TGTGCCACCAGCAGAGCAGGTATTACCCAGCATTTT; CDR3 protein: CATSRAGITQHF
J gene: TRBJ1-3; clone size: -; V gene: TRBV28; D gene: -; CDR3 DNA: TGTGCCATCCGGGGGGGTCTCTCTGGAAACACCATATATTTT; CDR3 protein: CAIRGGLSGNTIYF
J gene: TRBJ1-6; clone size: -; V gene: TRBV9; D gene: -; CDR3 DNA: TGTGCCAGCAGCGTAGCTACCCTGCCACCCCTCCACTTT; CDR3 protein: CASSVATLPPLHF
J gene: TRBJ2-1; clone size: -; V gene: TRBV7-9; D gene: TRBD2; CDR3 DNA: TGTGCCAGCAGCTTAGCGCTCTCGACTAGCGGGAGTCTTAGGAATGAGCAGTTCTTC; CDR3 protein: CASSLALSTSGSLRNEQFF
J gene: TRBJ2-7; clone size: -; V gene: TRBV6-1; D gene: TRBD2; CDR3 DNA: TGTGCCAGCAGTGAAGCCCTGGGCGGGAGGGTTTACGAGCAGTACTTC; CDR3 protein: CASSEALGGRVYEQYF
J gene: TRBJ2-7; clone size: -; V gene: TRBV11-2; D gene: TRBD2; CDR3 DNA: TGTGCCAGCAGCTTGGGGAGGGCGCTTTACGAGCAGTACTTC; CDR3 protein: CASSLGRALYEQYF
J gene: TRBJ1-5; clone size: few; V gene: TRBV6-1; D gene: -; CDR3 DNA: TGTGCCAGCAGTGAACAGGATAGCAATCAGCCCCAGCATTTT; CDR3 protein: CASSEQDSNQPQHF
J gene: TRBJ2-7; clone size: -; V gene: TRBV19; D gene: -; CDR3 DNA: TGTGCCAGTAGTACAGGCTTCTCCTACGAGCAGTACTTC; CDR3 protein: CASSTGFSYEQYF
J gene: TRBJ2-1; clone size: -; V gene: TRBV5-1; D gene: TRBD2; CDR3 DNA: TGCGCCAGCAGCATTAGCGGGGAAAATGAGCAGTTCTTC; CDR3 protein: CASSISGENEQFF
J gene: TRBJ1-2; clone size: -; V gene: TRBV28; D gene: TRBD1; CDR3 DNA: TGTGCCAGCAGAACAGGGGGAAGCGGCTACACCTTC; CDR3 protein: CASRTGGSGYTF
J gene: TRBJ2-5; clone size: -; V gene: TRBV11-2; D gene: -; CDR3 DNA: TGTGCCAGCAGCTTCAAGGGGGAGAGTGGAGAGACCCAGTACTTC; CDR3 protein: CASSFKGESGETQYF
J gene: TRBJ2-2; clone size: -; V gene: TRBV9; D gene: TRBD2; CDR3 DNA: TGTGCCAGCAGCGATGGACTAGCCAGAACCGGGGAGCTGTTTTTT; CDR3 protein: CASSDGLARTGELFF
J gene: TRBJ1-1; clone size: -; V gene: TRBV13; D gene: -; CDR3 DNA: TGTGCCAGCAGCTTTGCCCCGTGGAGTGAAGCTTTCTTT; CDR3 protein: CASSFAPWSEAFF
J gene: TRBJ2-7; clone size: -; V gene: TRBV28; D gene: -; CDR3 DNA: TGTGCCAGCAGTTTTCAGTTCCAGGGGGGAGCCTACGAGCAGTACTTC; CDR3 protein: CASSFQFQGGAYEQYF
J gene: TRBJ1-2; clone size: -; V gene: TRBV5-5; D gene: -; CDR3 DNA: TGTGCCAGCAGCCAGCCGACAGCTAACTATGGCTACACCTTC; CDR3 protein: CASSQPTANYGYTF
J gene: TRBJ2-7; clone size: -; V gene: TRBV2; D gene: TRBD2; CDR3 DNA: TGTGCCAGCAGTGACACCCCGGGACTAGGGGTGTACGAGCAGTACTTC; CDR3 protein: CASSDTPGLGVYEQYF
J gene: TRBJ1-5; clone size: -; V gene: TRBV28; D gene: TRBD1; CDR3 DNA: TGTGCCAGCAGGAGGACAGGCTCATGGGGTAATCAGCCCCAGCATTTT; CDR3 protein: CASRRTGSWGNQPQHF
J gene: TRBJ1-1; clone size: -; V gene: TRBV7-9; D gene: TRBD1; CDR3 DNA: TGTGCCAGCCGGGACAGGGCCATGAACACTGAAGCTTTCTTT; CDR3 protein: CASRDRAMNTEAFF
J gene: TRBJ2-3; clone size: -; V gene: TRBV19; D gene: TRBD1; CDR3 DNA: TGTGCCAGTAGCCGACACCCAATCAAGGGACAGGGGGAGAGAAGCACAGATACGCAGTATTTT; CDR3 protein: CASSRHPIKGQGERSTDTQYF
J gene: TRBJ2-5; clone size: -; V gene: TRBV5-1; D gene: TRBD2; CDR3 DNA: TGCGCCAGCAGCTTGGTGGGACTAGAGCCGGGGGAGACCCAGTACTTC; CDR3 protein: CASSLVGLEPGETQYF
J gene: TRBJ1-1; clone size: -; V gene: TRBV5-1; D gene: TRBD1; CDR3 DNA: TGCGCCAGCAGCTTACAGGGGGCAGAGGGGTTGGGCACTGAAGCTTTCTTT; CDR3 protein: CASSLQGAEGLGTEAFF
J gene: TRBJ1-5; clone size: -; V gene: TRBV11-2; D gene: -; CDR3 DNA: TGTGCCAGCAGCTTAGAGGCAAAGCAGCCCCAGCATTTT; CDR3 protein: CASSLEAKQPQHF
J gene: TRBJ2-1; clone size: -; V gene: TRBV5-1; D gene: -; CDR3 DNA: TGCGCCAGCAGCTTGACCTCCAGCTCCTACAATGAGCAGTTCTTC; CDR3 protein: CASSLTSSSYNEQFF
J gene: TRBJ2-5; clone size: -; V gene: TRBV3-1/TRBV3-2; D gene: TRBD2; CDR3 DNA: TGTGCCAGCAGCGGCGGGACTAGCAGGTCGGAGACCCAGTACTTC; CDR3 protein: CASSGGTSRSETQYF
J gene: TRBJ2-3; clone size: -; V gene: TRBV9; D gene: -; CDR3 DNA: TGTGCCAGCAGCGATCCCTTATCCGGGGAGCGCGATACGCAGTATTTT; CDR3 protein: CASSDPLSGERDTQYF
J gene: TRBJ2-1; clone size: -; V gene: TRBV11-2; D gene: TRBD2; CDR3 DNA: TGTGCCAGCAGCTTAATCGCTAGCGGGGGGTGGAGGGTGAATGAGCAGTTCTTC; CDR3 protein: CASSLIASGGWRVNEQFF
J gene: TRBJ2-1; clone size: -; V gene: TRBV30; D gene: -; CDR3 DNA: TGTGCCTGGAGTGGACAGCCAAGCTCCTACAATGAGCAGTTCTTC; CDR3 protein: CAWSGQPSSYNEQFF